This T cell receptor (beta chain) is from a study of shared clonotypes between healthy human individuals. Study details: Aged 18 to 49, the donors were two women and three men.

Deep was the level used in running the assay. Here immunoSEQ multiplex PCR was the method, and the copy in TCRdb shows in-frame clones only, minus some. The top ten hold 10% to 15% of the sample, which has 400,000 to 500,000 clones, approximately 80% seen once. J gave up 3 bases and V 1 base, and 2 bases lay outside the gene matches. This CDR3 has 15 amino acids. The germline gives CDR1 SGHRS, CDR2 YFSETQ. This clonotype originated in a woman aged 40 to 50 in good health. Some clones in this sample may be carry-over from other donors' samples. The specimen was PBMCs. The chain links TRBV5-1 to TRBJ2-2; 8 bases fit TRBD1. CDR3 region: CASSLRQGYTGELFF. The CDR3 region has the DNA TGCGCCAGCAGCTTGCGACAGGGGTACACCGGGGAGCTGTTTTTT.